This T cell receptor (beta chain) was identified during a study of shared clonotypes between healthy human individuals. To note about this clone: Its matching antigen is unknown.

In the CD4+ fraction, cells were divided into CD45RA+ naive and CD45RA-negative memory subsets. Whole-study findings and limits: Memory subsets had estimated richness that was generally smaller than that of naive subsets. The rarefaction results pointed to incomplete sorted-subset sequencing despite large depth.

The CDR3 runs 15 residues. Germline CDR1 is LGHNA and CDR2 is YSLEER. The V end lost 5 bases, the J end lost 5 bases, and 13 bases lay between the germline ends. Each subset's genomic DNA was shared equally among a number of immunoSEQ plates. The table came from immunoSEQ multiplex PCR; TCRdb's copy has only in-frame clones and leaves some out. The sample has around 2,000,000 clones; 90% to 95% are singletons. The specimen was naive CD4+ T cells sorted from blood. Indicated subset: CD45RA+ positively selected. The chain has TRBV4-3 and TRBJ1-6; no clear D. This clonotype originated in a man aged 18 to 35 in good health. The CDR3 is CASSVAGFNNSPLHF. The CDR3 bases are TGCGCCAGCAGCGTGGCCGGCTTCAATAATTCACCCCTCCACTTT.